This T cell receptor (beta chain) was recovered during a study of cytomegalovirus exposure and HLA in healthy donors. The CDR3 spans 16 residues. Germline lookup yields CDR1 SQVTM and CDR2 ANQGSEA. Trimming cost V 5 bases and J 4 bases, with 21 bases left between them. The PCR ran on 60 Vbeta and 13 Jbeta primers. Sequencing used immunoSEQ multiplex PCR; TCRdb keeps in-frame clones, though not all of them. The sample holds 35,000 to 40,000 clones; approximately 90% are singletons and the top ten take roughly 3%. Study results and limitations: Within a later analysis, the majority of CMV-associated TCR beta chains appeared HLA-restricted. Sequencing likely generated an artifact that appeared as a cluster of highly shared sequence variants.

This clone occurred once. As yet, its antigen is unknown. Specimen: PBMCs. The chain recombines TRBV29-1 with TRBJ2-1; D may be TRBD2 (6 bases). The sequence came from a woman aged 18-35 years in good health and CMV-seronegative. This chain's CDR3 is CSVRGVTDYLYNEQFF. Written as DNA, the CDR3 is TGCAGCGTTAGAGGTGTAACGGACTACCTTTACAATGAGCAGTTCTTC.